This T cell receptor (beta chain) was recovered during a study of beta chain features in type 1 diabetes. Study-level findings and limits: For patients, the naive, central memory and Treg TCRB repertoires appeared more alike than for healthy donors. At VDJ recombination sites, type 1 diabetes patients had fewer insertions and more deleted nucleotides.

The V gene end was trimmed by 3 bases and the J gene end by 6 bases; junction bases not matched to a gene: 5. The CDR3 has 13 residues. CDR1 is SEHNR, CDR2 FQNEAQ, per germline (reference sequence). Staining for CD45RO/CCR7/CD25/CD127/CD95/CD27 allowed sorting of CD4+ naive, central memory, regulatory and stem cell-like memory cells. Reverse transcribing all isolated RNA meant expressed TCRB transcripts were sequenced. Method: immunoSEQ multiplex PCR; TCRdb's copy keeps in-frame clones and lacks some. Of 200,000 to 250,000 clones listed, 11% are singletons. This clone was seen more than once but under ten times. Its target is unknown.

The clonotype comes from a man younger than 35 in good health. The V gene is TRBV7-9, the J gene TRBJ2-7, with 7 bases lining up with TRBD1. Sequencing was done on a sample of central memory CD4+ T cells from blood. The CDR3 sequence: CASSFSRGTEQYF. The DNA for the CDR3 is TGTGCCAGCAGCTTCAGCAGGGGGACCGAGCAGTACTTC.